This is a list of T cell receptor beta chains from one sample in a study of graft-versus-host responses after intestinal transplantation. These receptors lack a known antigen. Here immunoSEQ multiplex PCR was the method, and the copy in TCRdb shows in-frame clones only, minus some. Here the sample spans 90,000 to 130,000 clones, 85% to 95% being singletons. The sequencing used unstimulated CD8+ T cells sorted from spleen or lymph node cells, collected before intestinal transplant. The receptors were sampled from a human donor who received an intestinal transplant. Both conserved end residues are part of each CDR3. D genes are given only for firm matches.

V: TRBV28
J: TRBJ1-5
D: NA
CDR3: CASSPPGVNQPQHF
DNA: TGTGCCAGCAGTCCTCCAGGGGTCAATCAGCCCCAGCATTTT

V: TRBV28
J: TRBJ2-1
D: NA
CDR3: CASDQGEAGAEQFF
DNA: TGTGCCAGCGATCAGGGGGAAGCGGGAGCCGAGCAGTTCTTC

V: TRBV18
J: TRBJ2-7
D: TRBD2
CDR3: CASSASGGGYEQYF
DNA: TGTGCCAGCTCCGCATCCGGCGGGGGCTACGAGCAGTACTTC

V: TRBV5-8
J: TRBJ1-5
D: NA
CDR3: CASSLRDSNQPQHF
DNA: TGTGCCAGCAGCTTGCGTGATAGCAATCAGCCCCAGCATTTT

V: TRBV6-5
J: TRBJ2-7
D: NA
CDR3: CASSPVPTYEQYF
DNA: TGTGCCAGCAGTCCCGTGCCTACCTACGAGCAGTACTTC

V: TRBV6-9
J: TRBJ1-1
D: NA
CDR3: CASSSPNRELVF
DNA: TGTGCCAGCAGTTCCCCTAACCGAGAACTCGTCTTT

V: TRBV5-6
J: TRBJ2-7
D: NA
CDR3: CASSSGQSTYEQYF
DNA: TGTGCCAGCAGCTCCGGACAGTCAACCTACGAGCAGTACTTC

V: TRBV13
J: TRBJ1-1
D: NA
CDR3: CASSGPHRTGNTEAFF
DNA: TGTGCCAGCAGCGGACCCCACCGGACGGGGAACACTGAAGCTTTCTTT

V: TRBV27
J: TRBJ2-3
D: TRBD2
CDR3: CASSPRTSGSHRGTQYF
DNA: TGTGCCAGCAGTCCAAGGACTAGCGGGAGCCACAGAGGTACGCAGTATTTT

V: TRBV14
J: TRBJ2-5
D: TRBD1
CDR3: CASSQYTRGISEETQYF
DNA: TGTGCCAGCAGCCAATACACCAGGGGGATATCCGAGGAGACCCAGTACTTC

V: TRBV27
J: TRBJ2-3
D: NA
CDR3: CASNPRPRFPDTQYF
DNA: TGTGCCAGCAACCCCAGACCCCGTTTCCCAGATACGCAGTATTTT

V: TRBV7-6
J: TRBJ1-1
D: NA
CDR3: CASSGGGQMNTEAFF
DNA: TGTGCCAGCAGCGGCGGCGGACAGATGAACACTGAAGCTTTCTTT

V: TRBV9
J: TRBJ2-1
D: NA
CDR3: CASSEGGSSYNEQFF
DNA: TGTGCCAGCAGCGAGGGGGGTAGCTCCTACAATGAGCAGTTCTTC

V: TRBV30
J: TRBJ1-5
D: NA
CDR3: CAWSSGAGGEPQHF
DNA: TGTGCCTGGAGTAGTGGGGCAGGAGGGGAGCCCCAGCATTTT

V: TRBV4-2
J: TRBJ2-7
D: NA
CDR3: CASSQEVTDEQYF
DNA: TGTGCCAGCAGCCAAGAGGTGACGGACGAGCAGTACTTC

V: TRBV6-9
J: TRBJ2-7
D: TRBD2
CDR3: CASSRTSGMRSYEQYF
DNA: TGTGCCAGCAGTCGGACTAGCGGGATGAGGTCCTACGAGCAGTACTTC

V: TRBV30
J: TRBJ2-7
D: TRBD2
CDR3: CAWSRLAGTPYEQYF
DNA: TGTGCCTGGAGTCGCCTAGCGGGGACCCCCTACGAGCAGTACTTC

V: TRBV19
J: TRBJ2-1
D: TRBD1
CDR3: CASSKTGRPYNEQFF
DNA: TGTGCCAGTAGTAAGACAGGGAGACCCTACAATGAGCAGTTCTTC

V: TRBV9
J: TRBJ2-7
D: NA
CDR3: CASSPAERPYEQYF
DNA: TGTGCCAGCAGCCCCGCGGAGCGGCCCTACGAGCAGTACTTC

V: TRBV14
J: TRBJ2-2
D: TRBD2
CDR3: CASSHRDRVALAGPNTGELFF
DNA: TGTGCCAGCAGCCACCGTGATCGTGTCGCCCTAGCGGGCCCGAACACCGGGGAGCTGTTTTTT

V: TRBV7-3
J: TRBJ2-3
D: NA
CDR3: CASSYNGGFTDTQYF
DNA: TGTGCCAGCAGCTATAACGGGGGTTTCACAGATACGCAGTATTTT

V: TRBV19
J: TRBJ1-2
D: NA
CDR3: CASSNQGGLYGYTF
DNA: TGTGCCAGTAGTAACCAAGGGGGACTCTATGGCTACACCTTC